These 15 T cell receptor beta chains were sequenced from one sample in a study of T cell repertoires in cytomegalovirus infection. No antigens are known for them. TCRdb independently ran MiXCR on the reads; one entry per CDR3 protein. In the table there are 680,000 or so distinct CDR3 sequences, 33% of which are singletons. Here the sequenced sample was cultured PBMCs, taken from culture after CMV antigen stimulation. Every receptor here comes from a human donor in good health (CMV status not recorded). Some clones in this sample may be carry-over from other donors' samples.

This chain connects TRBV18 to TRBJ2-5; 13 bases fit TRBD2. J lost 2 bases, V lost 0 bases, and 6 bases had no gene match. From germline, CDR1 is KGHSH and CDR2 LQKENI. CDR3 length: 18 amino acids. In nucleotides, the CDR3 is TGTGCCAGCTCACCACCGCTCGGACTAGCGGGGGCACAAGAGACCCAGTACTTC. Translated, it gives CASSPPLGLAGAQETQYF.

This clonotype was observed a handful of times. The chain has TRBV20-1 and TRBJ2-5; D uncertain. Germline V gene lookup returns CDR1 DFQATT and CDR2 SNEGSKA (reference sequence). The V gene lost 0 bases and the J gene lost 5 bases, with 16 bases spanning the gap. The CDR3 consists of 15 residues. The CDR3 protein is CSARDFLGGWETQYF. Written as DNA, the CDR3 is TGCAGTGCTAGAGATTTTCTCGGTGGTTGGGAGACCCAGTACTTC.

This chain joins TRBV11-3 and TRBJ2-2; the D gene is possibly TRBD2 (7 bases). CDR3 length equals 13 residues. The germline CDR1 and CDR2 sequences are SGHNT and YENEEA. Trimming took off 7 bases at V and 7 bases at J, with 13 bases between the two ends. In nucleotides, the CDR3 is TGTGCCAGCAACGCGGGGGCGGGCGGGGAGCTGTTTTTT. Protein product: CASNAGAGGELFF.

CDR3 DNA sequence: TGTGCCATCAGTACGTTGGGTGACACTGAAGCTTTCTTT. It yields the protein CAISTLGDTEAFF. V and J are TRBV10-3 and TRBJ1-1; D is undetermined. The germline V gene has CDR1 ENHRY and CDR2 SYGVKD. The CDR3 totals 13 residues. The V gene lost 5 bases and the J gene lost 3 bases, with 10 bases spanning the gap.

This clonotype was seen only a few times. The J gene is TRBJ2-7, the V gene TRBV12-3 or TRBV12-4, with 7 nucleotides matching TRBD1. With V trimmed by 4 bases and J by 7 bases, 10 bases remained unmatched. This CDR3 has 14 amino acids. The CDR3: CASSSGQDRSEQYF. Here the CDR3 DNA reads TGTGCCAGCAGTTCTGGACAGGACCGGAGTGAGCAGTACTTC.

V is TRBV11-2 and J is TRBJ1-1; D may be TRBD1 (6 bases). V lost 7 bases and J lost 1, with 19 bases in between. The CDR3 runs to 16 residues. Per germline, CDR1 SGHAT and CDR2 FQNNGV. The CDR3 DNA sequence: TGTGCCAGCACCCTTAGGGGGGGACGGAAGAACACTGAAGCTTTCTTT. Amino acid sequence: CASTLRGGRKNTEAFF.

This chain joins TRBV28 and TRBJ2-7, with D possibly being TRBD1 (6 bases). Germline V gene data show CDR1 as MDHEN and CDR2 as SYDVKM. V gave up 7 bases and J gave up 1 base, with 11 bases separating them. There are 13 residues in the CDR3. The CDR3 DNA follows: TGTGCCAGCAACCCGACAGGTTCCTACGAGCAGTACTTC. Encoded protein: CASNPTGSYEQYF.

Only a few counts were recorded for this clonotype. J is TRBJ1-3 and V is TRBV6-6, with TRBD1 as a possible D gene (5 bases). Germline V gene lookup returns CDR1 MNHNY and CDR2 SVGAGI (reference sequence). The V end was cut by 6 bases, the J end by 8 bases, with 17 bases between. CDR3 size: 14 residues. CDR3 in amino acids: CASSPGRGIDTIYF. DNA for the CDR3: TGTGCCAGCAGCCCCGGGAGGGGTATAGACACCATATATTTT.

The CDR3 nucleotides are TGTGCCAGCAGCCCCTTCGCCCTCGGTGGTGGCTACACCTTC. This codes for CASSPFALGGGYTF. V is TRBV7-9 and J is TRBJ1-2; D is ambiguous. Per germline, CDR1 SEHNR and CDR2 FQNEAQ (reference sequence). Trimming removed 5 bases from V and 7 bases from J, with 17 bases in between. This CDR3 is 14 amino acids long.

This clonotype was recorded many times. The rearrangement links TRBV7-2 to TRBJ1-5, with D uncertain. The V and J ends lost 0 bases and 1 base respectively, with 7 bases between them. Per germline, CDR1 SGHTA and CDR2 FQGNSA. The CDR3 is 15 amino acids. The CDR3 sequence: CASSLAGISNQPQHF. Written as DNA, the CDR3 is TGTGCCAGCAGCTTAGCAGGGATCAGCAATCAGCCCCAGCATTTT.

In the case of this clonotype: A clone one base away is much larger, so this may be a read error. This chain uses TRBV7-4 with TRBJ2-7, with 7 bases matching TRBD2. The CDR3 consists of 15 residues. The germline CDR1 and CDR2 sequences are SGHVT and SQSDAQ. The junction had 10 bases not matched to a gene; V was cut back by 5 bases and J by 3 bases. As DNA, the CDR3 is TGTGCCAGCAGCGCCCAACTAGCGCGCGTCTACGAGCAGTACTTC. Residues: CASSAQLARVYEQYF.

The CDR3 DNA follows: TGCGCCAGCAGCCCGAACATGTTTCAGCCCCAGCATTTT. Translation: CASSPNMFQPQHF. The gene calls are TRBV4-1 and TRBJ1-5; D gene ambiguous. Germline V gives CDR1 MGHRA, CDR2 YSYEKL. This CDR3 has 13 residues. The V and J ends lost 4 bases and 6 bases respectively, with 10 bases between them.

The rearrangement links TRBV20-1 to TRBJ2-5; no clear D. V was cut by 0 bases and J by 5 bases, with 13 bases left in between. Germline V gene lookup returns CDR1 DFQATT and CDR2 SNEGSKA (reference sequence). The CDR3 is made up of 14 amino acids. The DNA for the CDR3 is TGCAGTGCTAGAGAAGGCCCGTCGCCGGAGACCCAGTACTTC. This gives the protein CSAREGPSPETQYF.

The sample holds a few counts of this clonotype. The chain combines TRBV6-5 with TRBJ1-1; no definite D call. Trimming pared 2 bases from V and 2 bases from J, leaving 12 bases between. The germline V gene encodes CDR1 MNHEY and CDR2 SVGAGI. The CDR3 consists of 15 residues. CDR3 region: CASSYGPTENTEAFF. The CDR3 DNA sequence: TGTGCCAGCAGTTACGGCCCGACCGAAAACACTGAAGCTTTCTTT.

In its sample, this clonotype was seen a few times. The gene calls are TRBV7-2 and TRBJ1-5; a possible D gene is TRBD1 (6 bases). This CDR3 is 16 amino acids long. The V end was cut by 6 bases, the J end by 2 bases, with 17 bases between. CDR1 and CDR2 (germline): SGHTA, FQGNSA. CDR3 sequence (DNA): TGTGCCAGCAGGTTGGGGGGGGGGCATCGCAATCAGCCCCAGCATTTT. This encodes CASRLGGGHRNQPQHF.